This TCR beta chain is from a study of T-cell memory formation after mild COVID-19. Whole-study context: There were largely donor-specific TCR clusters. Study conclusions and caveats: In second-wave clones peaking day 37, SARS-CoV-2 specificity remained unconfirmed.

Regarding this clonotype: Its specificity is not known.

Constant-segment primers served in 5'RACE that generated TCR alpha and TCR beta cDNA libraries bearing sample barcodes and UMIs. TCRdb independently ran MiXCR on the 5' RACE reads; one entry per CDR3 protein. The sample includes some 50,000 distinct CDR3 sequences, 27% of them seen just once. The CDR3 spans 16 residues. V lost 4 bases, J lost 6 bases, and 22 bases lay in between. Germline-derived CDR1 and CDR2 are MGHRA and YSYEKL. The sample comprised PBMCs or a T cell subset sorted from them (not recorded which). The J gene is TRBJ2-7, the V gene TRBV4-1, with D tentatively TRBD1 or TRBD2 (6 bases each). The receptor was derived from a man aged 18 to 35 who had mild COVID-19 (a few samples of this study predate the infection). Cell type and time point are not known. CDR3 sequence: CASSLVRGGPLSEQYF. DNA of the CDR3: TGCGCCAGCAGCCTAGTTCGAGGGGGGCCTCTGAGCGAGCAGTACTTC.